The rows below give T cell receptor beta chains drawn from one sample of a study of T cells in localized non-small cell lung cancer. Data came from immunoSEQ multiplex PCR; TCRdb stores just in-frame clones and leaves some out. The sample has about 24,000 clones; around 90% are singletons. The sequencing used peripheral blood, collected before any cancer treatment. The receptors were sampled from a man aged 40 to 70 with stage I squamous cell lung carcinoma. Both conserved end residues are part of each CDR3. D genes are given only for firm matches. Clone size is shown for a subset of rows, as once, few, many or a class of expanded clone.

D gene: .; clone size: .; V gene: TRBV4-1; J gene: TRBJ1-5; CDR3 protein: CASSQEAGAWSNQPQHF; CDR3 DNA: TGCGCCAGCAGCCAAGAGGCAGGGGCATGGAGCAATCAGCCCCAGCATTTT
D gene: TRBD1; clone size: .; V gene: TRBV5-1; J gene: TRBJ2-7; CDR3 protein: CASSFRTGAYEQYF; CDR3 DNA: TGCGCCAGCAGCTTCAGGACAGGGGCCTACGAGCAGTACTTC
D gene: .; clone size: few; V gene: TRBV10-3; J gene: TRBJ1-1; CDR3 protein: CAISPDQGTEAFF; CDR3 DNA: TGTGCCATCAGCCCAGATCAAGGAACTGAAGCTTTCTTT
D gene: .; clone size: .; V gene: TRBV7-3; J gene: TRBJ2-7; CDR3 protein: CASSPGVGYEQYF; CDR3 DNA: TGTGCCAGCAGCCCAGGGGTAGGTTACGAGCAGTACTTC
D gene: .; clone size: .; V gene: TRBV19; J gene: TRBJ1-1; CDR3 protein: CASSIARKSEAFF; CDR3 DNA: TGTGCCAGTAGTATAGCCCGAAAATCTGAAGCTTTCTTT
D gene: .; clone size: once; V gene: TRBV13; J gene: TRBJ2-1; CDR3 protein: CASSLAGYNEQFF; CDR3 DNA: TGTGCCAGCAGCTTAGCTGGCTACAATGAGCAGTTCTTC
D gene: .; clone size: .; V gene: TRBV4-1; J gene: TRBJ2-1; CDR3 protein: CASSQPDVSSYNEQFF; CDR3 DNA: TGCGCCAGCAGCCAACCGGACGTGAGCTCCTACAATGAGCAGTTCTTC
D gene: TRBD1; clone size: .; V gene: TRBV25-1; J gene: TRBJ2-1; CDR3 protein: CAVWDRDHNEQFF; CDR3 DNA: TGTGCCGTCTGGGACAGGGATCACAATGAGCAGTTCTTC
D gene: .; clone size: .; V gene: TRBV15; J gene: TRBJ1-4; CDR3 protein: CATRDKGGKLANEKLFF; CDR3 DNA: TGTGCCACCAGGGACAAGGGCGGGAAGCTGGCTAATGAAAAACTGTTTTTT
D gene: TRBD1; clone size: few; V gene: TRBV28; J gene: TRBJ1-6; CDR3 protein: CASRLQGAVKNSPLHF; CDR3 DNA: TGTGCCAGCAGACTCCAGGGGGCCGTTAAAAATTCACCCCTCCACTTT
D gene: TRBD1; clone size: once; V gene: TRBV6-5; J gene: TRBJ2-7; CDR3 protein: CASRRTGSGGYEQYF; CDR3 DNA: TGTGCCAGCAGGCGGACAGGGTCTGGAGGATACGAGCAGTACTTC
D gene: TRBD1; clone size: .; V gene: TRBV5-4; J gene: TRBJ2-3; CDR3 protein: CASSLGTGVITDTQYF; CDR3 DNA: TGTGCCAGCAGCTTGGGGACAGGGGTAATAACAGATACGCAGTATTTT